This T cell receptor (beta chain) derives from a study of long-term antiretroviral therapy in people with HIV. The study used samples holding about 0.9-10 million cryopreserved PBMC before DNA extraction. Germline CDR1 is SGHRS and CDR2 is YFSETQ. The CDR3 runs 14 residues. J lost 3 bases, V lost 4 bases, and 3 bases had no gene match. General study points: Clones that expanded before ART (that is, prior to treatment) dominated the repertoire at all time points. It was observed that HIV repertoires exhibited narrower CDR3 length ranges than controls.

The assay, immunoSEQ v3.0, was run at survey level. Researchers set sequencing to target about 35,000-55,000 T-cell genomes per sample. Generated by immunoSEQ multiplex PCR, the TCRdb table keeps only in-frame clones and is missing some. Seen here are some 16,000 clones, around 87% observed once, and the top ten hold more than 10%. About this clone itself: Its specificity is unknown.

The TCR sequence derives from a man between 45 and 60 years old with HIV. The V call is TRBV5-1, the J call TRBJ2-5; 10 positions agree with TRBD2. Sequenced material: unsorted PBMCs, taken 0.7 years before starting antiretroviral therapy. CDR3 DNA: TGCGCCAGCAGCAGCGGGACTAGCGAAGAGACCCAGTACTTC. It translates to CASSSGTSEETQYF.